The present T cell receptor beta chain was sequenced within a study of stem cell transplantation in POMP-related autoinflammatory disease. Regarding the study as a whole: Fewer unique TRB V-J gene pairings were identified in patients with PRAID.

From germline, CDR1 is SGHKS and CDR2 YYEKEE (reference sequence). V shed 3 bases and J 6 bases; nucleotides not matched to a gene: 4. The CDR3 contains 13 residues. Remarks on this clone: What it binds is not known.

Sequenced by immunoSEQ multiplex PCR; TCRdb stores in-frame clones only, minus some. The repertoire includes more than 8,500 clones, about four fifths of them detected once, and approximately 4.4% sits in the top ten. The receptor's source is a human patient with POMP-related autoinflammation and immune dysregulation (PRAID). Some T cells here may be from the graft donor. J is TRBJ2-7 and V is TRBV5-5; 9 nucleotides line up with TRBD1. The sequencing here drew on CD4+ T cells from PBMCs, taken after stem cell transplantation. CDR3 sequence: CASSWTGDSEQYF. The CDR3 DNA sequence: TGTGCCAGCAGCTGGACAGGGGACTCCGAGCAGTACTTC.